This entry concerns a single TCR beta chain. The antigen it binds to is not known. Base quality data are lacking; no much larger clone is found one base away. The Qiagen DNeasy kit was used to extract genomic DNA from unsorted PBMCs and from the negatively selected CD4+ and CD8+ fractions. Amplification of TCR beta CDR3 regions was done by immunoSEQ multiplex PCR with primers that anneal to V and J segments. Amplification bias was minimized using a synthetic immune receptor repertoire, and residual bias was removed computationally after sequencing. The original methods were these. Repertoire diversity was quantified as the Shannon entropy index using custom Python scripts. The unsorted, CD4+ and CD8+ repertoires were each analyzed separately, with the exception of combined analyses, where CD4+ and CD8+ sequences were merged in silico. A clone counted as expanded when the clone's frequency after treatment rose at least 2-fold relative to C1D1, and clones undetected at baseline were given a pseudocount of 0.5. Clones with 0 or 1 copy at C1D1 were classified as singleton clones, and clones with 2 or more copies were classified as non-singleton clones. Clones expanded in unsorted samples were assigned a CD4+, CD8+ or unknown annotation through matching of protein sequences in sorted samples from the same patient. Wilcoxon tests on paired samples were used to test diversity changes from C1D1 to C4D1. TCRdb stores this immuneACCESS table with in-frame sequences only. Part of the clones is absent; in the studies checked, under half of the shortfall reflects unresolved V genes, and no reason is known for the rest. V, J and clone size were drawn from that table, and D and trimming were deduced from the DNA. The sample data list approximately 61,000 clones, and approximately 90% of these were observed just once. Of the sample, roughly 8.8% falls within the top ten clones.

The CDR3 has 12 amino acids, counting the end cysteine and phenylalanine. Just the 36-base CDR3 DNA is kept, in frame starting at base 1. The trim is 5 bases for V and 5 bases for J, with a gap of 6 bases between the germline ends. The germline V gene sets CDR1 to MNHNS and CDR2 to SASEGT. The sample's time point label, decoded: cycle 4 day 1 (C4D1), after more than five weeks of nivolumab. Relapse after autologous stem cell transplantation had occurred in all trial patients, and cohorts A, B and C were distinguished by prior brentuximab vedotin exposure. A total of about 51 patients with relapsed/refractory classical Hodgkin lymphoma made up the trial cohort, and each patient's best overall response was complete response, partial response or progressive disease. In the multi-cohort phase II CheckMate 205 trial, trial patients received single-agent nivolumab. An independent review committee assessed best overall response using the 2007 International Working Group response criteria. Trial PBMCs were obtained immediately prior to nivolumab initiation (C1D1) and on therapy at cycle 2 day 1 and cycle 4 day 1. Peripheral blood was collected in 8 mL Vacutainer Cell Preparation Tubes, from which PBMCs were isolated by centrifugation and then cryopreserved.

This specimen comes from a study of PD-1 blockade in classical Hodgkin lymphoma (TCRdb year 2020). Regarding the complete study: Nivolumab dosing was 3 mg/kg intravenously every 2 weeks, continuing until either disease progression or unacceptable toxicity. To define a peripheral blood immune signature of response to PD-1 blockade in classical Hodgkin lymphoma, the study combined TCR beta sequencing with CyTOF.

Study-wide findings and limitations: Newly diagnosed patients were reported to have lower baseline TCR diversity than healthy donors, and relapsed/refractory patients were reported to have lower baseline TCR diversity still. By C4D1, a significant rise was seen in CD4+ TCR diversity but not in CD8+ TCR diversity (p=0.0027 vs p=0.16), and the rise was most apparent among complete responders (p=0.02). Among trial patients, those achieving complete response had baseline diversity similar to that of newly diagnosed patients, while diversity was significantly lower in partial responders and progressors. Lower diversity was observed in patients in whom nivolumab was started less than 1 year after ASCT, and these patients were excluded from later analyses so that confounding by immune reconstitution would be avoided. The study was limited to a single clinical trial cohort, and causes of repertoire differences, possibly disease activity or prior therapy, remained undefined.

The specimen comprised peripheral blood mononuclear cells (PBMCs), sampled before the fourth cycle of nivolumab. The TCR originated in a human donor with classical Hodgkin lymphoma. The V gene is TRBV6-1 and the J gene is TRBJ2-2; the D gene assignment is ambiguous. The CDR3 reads CASSLWTGELFF. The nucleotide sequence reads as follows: TGTGCCAGCAGTTTATGGACCGGGGAGCTGTTTTTT.